The present T cell receptor (beta chain) was sequenced within a study of technical replicates of blood from a handful of donors. V lost 6 bases to trimming and J lost 4 bases, with 12 bases between them. The germline CDR1 and CDR2 sequences are SEHNR and FQNEAQ (reference sequence). The CDR3 has 13 amino acids. Clones were sequenced by immunoSEQ multiplex PCR, and TCRdb holds only the in-frame ones, with some missing. Of more than 75,000 clones listed, 93% are singletons. The sequenced sample consisted of T cells isolated from PBMCs. The chain has TRBV7-9 and TRBJ1-2; D gene unclear. The sequence was obtained from a human donor in good health. In DNA form, the CDR3 reads TGTGCCAGCAGGCCGGAGAATAGCTATGGCTACACCTTC. It yields the protein CASRPENSYGYTF.